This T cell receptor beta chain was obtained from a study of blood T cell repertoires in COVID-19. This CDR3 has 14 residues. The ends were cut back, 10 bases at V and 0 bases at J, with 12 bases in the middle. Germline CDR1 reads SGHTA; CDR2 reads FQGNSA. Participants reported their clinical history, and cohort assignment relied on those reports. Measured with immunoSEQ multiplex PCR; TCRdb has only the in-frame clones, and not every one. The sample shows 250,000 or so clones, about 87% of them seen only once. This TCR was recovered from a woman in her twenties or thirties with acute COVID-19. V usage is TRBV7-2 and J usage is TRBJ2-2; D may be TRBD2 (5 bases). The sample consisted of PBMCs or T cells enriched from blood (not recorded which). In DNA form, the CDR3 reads TGTGCCACCAGGACTGCCGCGAACACCGGGGAGCTGTTTTTT. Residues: CATRTAANTGELFF.